This T cell receptor beta chain was captured by sequencing in a study of blood T cell repertoires in COVID-19 (TCRdb year 2020). As for the study more broadly: Collaborator samples came from the United States, Italy and Spain and covered acute and convalescent phases of COVID-19. The repertoires were made available in a free public database intended to serve as a resource for research on the immune response to SARS-CoV-2. HLA class I and class II types, where available, came from metadata supplied by the sample provider rather than from assay-based typing. The samples were drawn from the first 160 participants of the ongoing ImmuneRACE study and from some 1,300 subjects provided by 6 global collaborators. A de-identified subject ID, COVID-19 status, age in years and sex were almost always included in the sample metadata. Subjects who had been exposed to COVID-19, were actively infected with it, or had recovered from it provided the deeply sampled blood TCRbeta repertoires that made up the dataset. The prospective study material was composed of cDNA or gDNA derived from T cells, B-cell-depleted T cells, or PBMCs.

V drops 5 bases and J drops 7 bases, leaving 21 bases in between. Counted from cysteine to phenylalanine, this CDR3 has 15 amino acids. The entry retains the CDR3 DNA only, 45 bases that are in frame from base 1. CDR1 and CDR2 are read off the germline V gene (reference sequence) as MNHEY and SMNVEV. Comments on this clone: Its antigen is not yet known. The record has no base qualities; no much larger clone is one base away.

TCRbeta CDR3 regions were amplified from genomic DNA by means of the immunoSEQ Assay, a bias-controlled multiplex PCR. Per the original workflow: Nucleated cell counts per sample were estimated from amplification of reference gene primers within the assay. To quantify the absolute abundance of each unique TCRbeta CDR3 rearrangement, sequence reads were collapsed and filtered. For each sample, productive Simpson clonality was calculated by taking the square root of Simpson's diversity index across productive rearrangements. Drawn from immuneACCESS, this table holds only the in-frame rearrangements with V and J called that TCRdb kept. Clones are partly lost; checked studies trace under half to an unresolved V gene and leave the rest unexplained. D and trimming come from the DNA, and the V and J calls and clone size come from that table. Recorded for this sample are about 220,000 clones; 80% to 90% of them occurred a single time. About 3.5% of the sample lies in the top ten.

On the study overall, not on this receptor specifically: Clinical and demographic metadata were provided uncurated, with the amount varying by source and participant.

Enrolling through a virtual design, the prospective study's participants ranged in age from roughly 18 to 90 years and lived across 24 United States geographic areas. Cohort assignment in the prospective study relied on participant-reported clinical history from a screening survey and a study questionnaire. Each participant in the prospective study had whole blood, serum and a nasopharyngeal or oropharyngeal swab collected by mobile phlebotomists. Over a roughly 2-month period, participants in the prospective study had the option of providing additional blood draws and questionnaires. Before DNA extraction, blood samples from the prospective study were shipped at room temperature or frozen.

The material sequenced was PBMCs or T cells enriched from blood (not recorded which). The TCR sequence derives from a woman in her late teens or twenties in a cohort exposed to, infected with or recovered from COVID-19 (not recorded which). The chain joins TRBV27 to TRBJ2-7, and TRBD2 may be the D gene, going by 5 matching bases. The nucleotides are TGTGCCAGCAGTCCAAGAGGGATTCGGGGTCCGGAGCAGTACTTC. Translated, this gives CASSPRGIRGPEQYF.